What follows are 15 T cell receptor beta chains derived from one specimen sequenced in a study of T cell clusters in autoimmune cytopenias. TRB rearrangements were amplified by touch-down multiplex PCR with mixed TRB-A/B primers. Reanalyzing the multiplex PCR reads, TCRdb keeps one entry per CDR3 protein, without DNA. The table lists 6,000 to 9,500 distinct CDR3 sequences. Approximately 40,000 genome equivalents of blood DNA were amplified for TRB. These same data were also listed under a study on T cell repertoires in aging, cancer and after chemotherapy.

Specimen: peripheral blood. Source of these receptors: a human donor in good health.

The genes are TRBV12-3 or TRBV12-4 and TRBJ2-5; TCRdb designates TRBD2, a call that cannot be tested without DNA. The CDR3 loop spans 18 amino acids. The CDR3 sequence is CASSAWTSGGRRVETQYF.

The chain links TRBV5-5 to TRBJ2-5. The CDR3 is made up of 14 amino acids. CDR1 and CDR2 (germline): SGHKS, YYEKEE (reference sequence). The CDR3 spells CASSRGGEMETQYF.

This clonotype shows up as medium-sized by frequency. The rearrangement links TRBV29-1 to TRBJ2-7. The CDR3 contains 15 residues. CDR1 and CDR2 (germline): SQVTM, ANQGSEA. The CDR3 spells CSVEDPYSATYEQYF.

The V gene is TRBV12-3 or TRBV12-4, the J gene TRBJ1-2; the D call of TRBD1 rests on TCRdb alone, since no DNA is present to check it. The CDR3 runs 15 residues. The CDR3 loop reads CASSQGVGTTYGYTF.

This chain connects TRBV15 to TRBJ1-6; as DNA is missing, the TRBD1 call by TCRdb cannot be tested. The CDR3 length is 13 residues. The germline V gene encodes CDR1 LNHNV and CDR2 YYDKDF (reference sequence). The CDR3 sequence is CATSDRGVSPLHF.

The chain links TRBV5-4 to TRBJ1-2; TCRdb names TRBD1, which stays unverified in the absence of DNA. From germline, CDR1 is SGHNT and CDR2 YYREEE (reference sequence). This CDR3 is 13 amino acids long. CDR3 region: CASSGGQLYGYTF.

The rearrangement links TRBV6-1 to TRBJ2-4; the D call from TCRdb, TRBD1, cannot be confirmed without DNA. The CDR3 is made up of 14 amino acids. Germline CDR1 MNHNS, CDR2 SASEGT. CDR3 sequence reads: CASIQDRVKNIQYF.

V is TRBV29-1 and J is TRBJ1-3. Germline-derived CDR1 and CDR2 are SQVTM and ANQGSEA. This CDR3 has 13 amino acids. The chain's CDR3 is CSASRGSGNTIYF.

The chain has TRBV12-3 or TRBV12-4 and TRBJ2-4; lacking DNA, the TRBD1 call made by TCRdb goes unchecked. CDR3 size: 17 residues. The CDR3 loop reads CASSRRLGTGEFGIQYF.

This CDR3 reads CATSRDRRETQYF. V is TRBV15 and J is TRBJ2-5. This CDR3 comprises 13 residues. From germline, CDR1 is LNHNV and CDR2 YYDKDF (reference sequence).

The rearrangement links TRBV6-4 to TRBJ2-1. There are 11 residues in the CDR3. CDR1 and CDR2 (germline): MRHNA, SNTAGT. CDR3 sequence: CASSDRTEQFF.

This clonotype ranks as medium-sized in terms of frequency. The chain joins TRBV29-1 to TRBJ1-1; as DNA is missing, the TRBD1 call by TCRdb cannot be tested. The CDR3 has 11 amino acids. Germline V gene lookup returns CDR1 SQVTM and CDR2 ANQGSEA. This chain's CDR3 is CSAGVNTEAFF.

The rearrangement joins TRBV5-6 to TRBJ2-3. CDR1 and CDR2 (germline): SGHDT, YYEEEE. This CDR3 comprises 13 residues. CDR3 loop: CASSLIYTDTQYF.

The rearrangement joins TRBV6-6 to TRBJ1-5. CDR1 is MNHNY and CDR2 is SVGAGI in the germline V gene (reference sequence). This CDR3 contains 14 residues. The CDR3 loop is CASSRSDSNQPQHF.

Here the CDR3 reads CASSYPRGTNQPQHF. The J gene is TRBJ1-5, the V gene TRBV6-1; TCRdb calls TRBD1, which cannot be checked without DNA. The CDR3 is 15 amino acids. Per the germline V gene, CDR1 is MNHNS and CDR2 is SASEGT.